One sample yielded the 14 T cell receptor beta chains listed below, sequenced in a study of cytomegalovirus exposure and HLA in healthy donors. The PCR contained 60 Vbeta and 13 Jbeta primers. TCRdb's table, derived via immunoSEQ multiplex PCR, lists solely in-frame clones and lacks some. This sample has about 120,000 clones, with roughly 80% found just once. Sequenced material: PBMCs. Receptor source: a young man in good health and CMV-seropositive.

The chain joins TRBV11-2 to TRBJ2-5, with 7 positions matching TRBD1. V shed 5 bases, J shed 2 bases, and the junction held 5 bases outside the gene matches. The CDR3 is 14 amino acids. Germline CDR1 and CDR2: SGHAT and FQNNGV. DNA for the CDR3: TGTGCCAGCAGCCCCCCGGGACAGCAAGAGACCCAGTACTTC. This encodes CASSPPGQQETQYF.

This clone was seen a handful of times. V and J are TRBV28 and TRBJ2-7; D is possibly TRBD1 (5 bases). V dropped 3 bases and J dropped 7 bases, with 13 bases sitting between them. CDR1 MDHEN and CDR2 SYDVKM come from the germline V gene. The CDR3 has 13 amino acids. The CDR3 loop is CASSFSGSQEQYF. The CDR3 region has the DNA TGTGCCAGCAGTTTCTCAGGGTCTCAAGAGCAGTACTTC.

The chain is built from TRBV7-2 and TRBJ2-7; perhaps TRBD2 as D (6 bases). Between the trimmed V and J ends, which lost 5 bases and 2 bases, there was a span of 16 bases. The CDR3 has 15 residues. Germline assignment: CDR1 SGHTA and CDR2 FQGNSA. In nucleotides, the CDR3 is TGTGCCAGCAGCCTGGGGGTAGCGGCTGCCTACGAGCAGTACTTC. This gives the protein CASSLGVAAAYEQYF.

The genes are TRBV6-5 and TRBJ2-7; a possible D gene is TRBD2 (6 bases). The V gene lost 8 bases and the J gene lost 2 bases, with 19 bases spanning the gap. The length of the CDR3 is 15 residues. Germline V gives CDR1 MNHEY, CDR2 SVGAGI. DNA of the CDR3: TGTGCCAGCCGTCTTTCCCCTAGCGCAACCTACGAGCAGTACTTC. Translation gives CASRLSPSATYEQYF.

Here the CDR3 DNA reads TGTGCCAGCAGGCGACCGAGAACGGGTAACCAAGAGACCCAGTACTTC. Its protein is CASRRPRTGNQETQYF. The rearrangement uses TRBV2 and TRBJ2-5; D gene ambiguous. Between the trimmed V and J ends, which lost 6 bases and 0 bases, there was a span of 17 bases. The CDR3 spans 16 residues. Looked up from germline, CDR1 is SNHLY and CDR2 is FYNNEI.

This chain links TRBV28 with TRBJ2-7, with a weak D call TRBD1 (6 bases). Between the trimmed V and J ends, which lost 2 bases and 3 bases, there was a span of 23 bases. CDR3 length equals 18 residues. The germline CDR1 and CDR2 sequences are MDHEN and SYDVKM. The CDR3 DNA reads as TGTGCCAGCAGTTTAGATCTGGGGGCCCGAAGAACCATCTACGAGCAGTACTTC. Its translation: CASSLDLGARRTIYEQYF.

The genes are TRBV6-6 and TRBJ1-1; 8 nucleotides line up with TRBD1. The CDR3 covers 12 residues. Germline CDR1 and CDR2: MNHNY and SVGAGI (reference sequence). The V gene end was trimmed by 6 bases and the J gene end by 3 bases; junction bases not matched to a gene: 0. CDR3 nucleotides: TGTGCCAGCAGGACAGGGGACACTGAAGCTTTCTTT. This gives the protein CASRTGDTEAFF.

This clone was seen a single time. V usage is TRBV15 and J usage is TRBJ1-1; D gene ambiguous. There are 12 residues in the CDR3. Germline CDR1 reads LNHNV; CDR2 reads YYDKDF (reference sequence). The V gene lost 0 bases and the J gene lost 7 bases, with 6 bases spanning the gap. The CDR3 region has the DNA TGTGCCACCAGCAGAGATCTCGGTGAAGCTTTCTTT. Translating gives CATSRDLGEAFF.

The V gene is TRBV7-8, the J gene TRBJ2-7, with TRBD2 matching over 8 bases. The J segment lost 5 bases and the V segment lost 4 bases, leaving 10 bases of the junction unmatched. This CDR3 has 15 residues. CDR1 SGHVS and CDR2 FQNEAQ come from the germline V gene. CDR3 sequence reads: CASSSGRTSFNEQYF. The DNA of the CDR3 is TGTGCCAGCAGCTCCGGGCGGACTAGCTTCAACGAGCAGTACTTC. Full variable domain (outside the CDR3, taken from reference TRBV7-8 and TRBJ2-7): GAGVSQSPRYKVAKRGQDVALRCDPISGHVSLFWYQQALGQGPEFLTYFQNEAQLDKSGLPSDRFFAERPEGSVSTLKIQRTQQEDSAVYLCASSSGRTSFNEQYFGPGTRLTVT.

The V call is TRBV27, the J call TRBJ1-1; D gene unclear. The V end lost 1 base, the J end lost 2 bases, and 5 bases lay between the germline ends. Germline V CDR1 and CDR2: MNHEY, SMNVEV (reference sequence). The CDR3 runs to 13 residues. CDR3: CASSLFGNTEAFF. The CDR3 DNA follows: TGTGCCAGCAGTTTATTTGGCAACACTGAAGCTTTCTTT.

The chain has TRBV2 and TRBJ2-7; 8 nucleotides line up with TRBD1. The trim removed 6 bases at V and 0 bases at J, leaving 7 bases unmatched. The CDR3 covers 15 residues. CDR1 and CDR2 from the germline V gene are SNHLY and FYNNEI. The DNA of the CDR3 is TGTGCCAGCAGACTGCGACAGGGGATCTCCTACGAGCAGTACTTC. The encoded protein is CASRLRQGISYEQYF.

Only a few counts were recorded for this clone. This chain's CDR3 is CASSLDSGNTIYF. The CDR3 nucleotides read TGCGCCAGCAGCTTGGACAGTGGAAACACCATATATTTT. The chain links TRBV5-1 to TRBJ1-3; D remains ambiguous. The CDR3 covers 13 residues. Per germline, CDR1 SGHRS and CDR2 YFSETQ. Trimming took off 0 bases at V and 3 bases at J, with 4 bases between the two ends.

In the case of this clone: Other nucleotide sequences from this sample produce the same CDR3. V usage is TRBV30 and J usage is TRBJ1-1; tentative D call: TRBD1 (6 bases). Looked up from germline, CDR1 is GTSNPN and CDR2 is SVGIG (reference sequence). The CDR3 is 13 residues long. Trimming cost V 2 bases and J 2 bases, with 9 bases left between them. The CDR3 protein is CAWSLGGNTEAFF. The CDR3 DNA follows: TGTGCCTGGAGTTTAGGGGGTAACACTGAAGCTTTCTTT.

This sequence joins TRBV5-4 and TRBJ2-3; weak D call: TRBD1 (5 bases). Trimming cost V 5 bases and J 4 bases, with 14 bases left between them. This CDR3 has 14 residues. Germline CDR1 is SGHNT and CDR2 is YYREEE (reference sequence). The CDR3 sequence: CASRKDTNADTQYF. The CDR3 region has the DNA TGTGCCAGCAGGAAGGACACGAACGCAGATACGCAGTATTTT. Supplemented by reference TRBV5-4 and TRBJ2-3, the full variable domain reads ETGVTQSPTHLIKTRGQQVTLRCSSQSGHNTVSWYQQALGQGPQFIFQYYREEENGRGNFPPRFSGLQFPNYSSELNVNALELDDSALYLCASRKDTNADTQYFGPGTRLTVL.